The clone carrying this T cell receptor (beta chain) was recorded only once. This entry is derived from a study of blood T cell repertoires in COVID-19. Study background: Some COVID-19 samples were acute and others convalescent; all came from the United States, Italy and Spain. In each case, the material was cDNA or gDNA derived from T cells, B-cell-depleted T cells, or PBMCs.

V dropped 3 bases and J dropped 5; count of bases not matched to a gene: 4. Germline V gives CDR1 MNHNS, CDR2 SASEGT. The CDR3 extends over 15 amino acids. Per the original methods: Amplification of reference gene primers was used by the study to estimate nucleated cell counts. The method was immunoSEQ multiplex PCR; TCRdb's version includes in-frame clones alone and lacks a portion of them. The DNA was the basis for D and trimming; V, J and clone size are from that table. The table records approximately 200,000 clones, 88% of them present only once. The sample was peripheral blood. The receptor's source is a woman in her sixties or seventies with acute or convalescent COVID-19. The chain links TRBV6-1 to TRBJ2-1, with 10 bases lining up with TRBD2. The CDR3, as DNA: TGTGCCAGCAGTGATCTAGCGGGAGTCAACAATGAGCAGTTCTTC. Amino acids: CASSDLAGVNNEQFF.